The 8 T cell receptor beta chains below were found in one sample sequenced in a study of glioma-infiltrating T cells. Amplification of TCR alpha and beta CDR3 regions from RNA used iRepertoire nested multiplex PCR. One entry per CDR3 protein, called by TCRdb with MiXCR from the multiplex PCR reads. The sample lists 400,000 or so distinct CDR3 sequences, roughly 41% occurring once. The sequenced sample consisted of glioma tissue, nonneoplastic brain tissue, or PBMCs (not recorded which). These receptors all stem from a human donor with low-grade glioma or glioblastoma, undergoing nonglioma brain surgery, or in good health (not recorded which).

This clonotype was observed at least ten times. The rearrangement uses TRBV28 and TRBJ1-1; perhaps TRBD1 as D (6 bases). The CDR3 loop spans 14 amino acids. The V gene's germline CDR1 is MDHEN and CDR2 SYDVKM. Trimming removed 6 bases from V and 4 bases from J, with 15 bases in between. In nucleotides, the CDR3 is TGTGCCAGCAGGCCTCATGGACAGATCACTGAAGCTTTCTTT. This sequence encodes CASRPHGQITEAFF.

In its sample, this clonotype was seen a few times. The chain recombines TRBV10-2 with TRBJ1-1; the D is unclear. Trimming cost V 8 bases and J 2 bases, with 12 bases left between them. The CDR3 loop spans 13 amino acids. Germline V gene lookup returns CDR1 WSHSY and CDR2 SAAADI. The CDR3, as DNA: TGCGCCAGCGGCCTGTCCATAAACACTGAAGCTTTCTTT. This codes for CASGLSINTEAFF.

At least ten counts were recorded for this clonotype. The rearrangement joins TRBV28 to TRBJ1-1, with D possibly being TRBD1 (5 bases). This CDR3 has 14 amino acids. Trimming took off 2 bases at V and 1 base at J, with 8 bases between the two ends. Germline CDR1 is MDHEN and CDR2 is SYDVKM. CDR3 DNA: TGTGCCAGCAGTTTACGGGGCCCGAACACTGAAGCTTTCTTT. This encodes CASSLRGPNTEAFF.

The CDR3 region is CASSPSPSGRDDEQFF. CDR3 nucleotide sequence: TGCGCCAGCAGCCCCAGCCCTAGCGGGAGGGATGATGAGCAGTTCTTC. The chain has TRBV4-3 and TRBJ2-1; 12 bases map to TRBD2. From germline, CDR1 is LGHNA and CDR2 YSLEER. The length of the CDR3 is 16 residues. Trimming at V came to 4 bases and at J to 8 bases, leaving 9 bases not matched to a gene.

The V gene is TRBV3-1, the J gene TRBJ2-6; D may be TRBD1 or TRBD2 (5 bases each). Germline loops: CDR1 LGHDT, CDR2 YNNKEL (reference sequence). The CDR3 loop spans 15 amino acids. The V end lost 3 bases, the J end lost 3 bases, and 9 bases lay between the germline ends. CDR3 nucleotide sequence: TGTGCCAGCAGCCAGGGGGTGGATGGGGCCAACGTCCTGACTTTC. It specifies CASSQGVDGANVLTF.

As to this clonotype: An end of the junction differs from the germline gene, which may be a read error. The chain employs TRBV4-1 and TRBJ1-5; D is unresolved. CDR1 is MGHRA, CDR2 YSYEKL, per germline. This CDR3 comprises 13 residues. CDR3 residues: CASSQDPIQPQRF. The CDR3 DNA is TGCGCCAGCAGCCAAGACCCTATCCAGCCCCAGCGTTTT.

The chain carries TRBV28 and TRBJ1-5, with D unresolved. The germline CDR1 and CDR2 sequences are MDHEN and SYDVKM. V lost 3 bases, J lost 7 bases, and 13 bases lay in between. This CDR3 comprises 14 residues. DNA for the CDR3: TGTGCCAGCAGTTTGTCGGCCGGGTTCCAGCCCCAGCATTTT. Its protein product is CASSLSAGFQPQHF. Variable domain in full (rest from reference TRBV28 and TRBJ1-5): DVKVTQSSRYLVKRTGEKVFLECVQDMDHENMFWYRQDPGLGLRLIYFSYDVKMKEKGDIPEGYSVSREKKERFSLILESASTNQTSMYLCASSLSAGFQPQHFGDGTRLSIL.

This clonotype has only a few counts. This chain uses TRBV4-3 with TRBJ2-3; D remains unclear. The germline V gene has CDR1 LGHNA and CDR2 YSLEER. The CDR3 length is 16 residues. V lost 1 base to trimming and J lost 1 base, with 12 bases between them. For the CDR3, the DNA is TGCGCCAGCAGCCAAGGAGTAAGTCCGCGCACAGATACGCAGTATTTT. It codes for CASSQGVSPRTDTQYF.